The 15 T cell receptor beta chains presented below share a single source sample, sequenced in a study of CD8+ T cells in alopecia areata. The sample's treatment: oral pan-JAK inhibitor, 5-10 mg twice daily. Reverse transcription of extracted RNA yielded cDNA, which provided the sequencing template. Profiling relied on immunoSEQ multiplex PCR, and the TCRdb table lists in-frame clones only, not all of them. Of 150,000 or so clones in the sample, 85% to 90% are singletons; the top ten hold roughly 13%. Sequenced material: CD8+ T cells sorted from blood, taken at week 4, from a patient treated with tofacitinib. Every receptor here comes from a human donor with alopecia areata.

V gene TRBV27 combines with J gene TRBJ2-3, with 12 bases aligning to TRBD2. Trimming took 4 bases from V and 5 from J; bases not matched to a gene: 7. This CDR3 comprises 16 residues. The germline V gene encodes CDR1 MNHEY and CDR2 SMNVEV (reference sequence). This chain's CDR3 is CASSSRLAGERDTQYF. The CDR3 DNA reads TGTGCCAGCAGTTCCCGACTAGCGGGAGAGAGAGATACGCAGTATTTT.

V usage is TRBV25-1 and J usage is TRBJ2-1; D gene uncertain. The germline gives CDR1 MGHDK, CDR2 SYGVNS. Trimming pared 3 bases from V and 10 bases from J, leaving 10 bases between. The CDR3 is made up of 12 amino acids. CDR3 loop: CASSDVRIEQFF. In DNA form, the CDR3 reads TGTGCCAGCAGTGATGTACGTATCGAGCAGTTCTTC.

The V gene is TRBV29-1, the J gene TRBJ1-1; the match to TRBD1 covers 7 bases. V shed 3 bases and J 3 bases; nucleotides not matched to a gene: 4. Germline V lookup: CDR1 SQVTM, CDR2 ANQGSEA. This CDR3 comprises 13 residues. The DNA of the CDR3 is TGCAGCGTTGAGACAGGGTTAGACACTGAAGCTTTCTTT. This codes for CSVETGLDTEAFF.

This chain connects TRBV6-5 to TRBJ2-3, with 8 bases matching TRBD2. Trimming cost V 6 bases and J 6 bases; bases outside gene matches: 5. CDR1 MNHEY and CDR2 SVGAGI come from the germline V gene. This CDR3 region has 13 residues. This CDR3 is CASSLGLVDTQYF. The DNA for the CDR3 is TGTGCCAGCAGCCTGGGACTAGTCGATACGCAGTATTTT.

This chain connects TRBV29-1 to TRBJ1-1; 7 bases agree with TRBD1. In germline, CDR1 is SQVTM, CDR2 ANQGSEA. This CDR3 has 14 residues. Unmatched junction bases numbered 6, after V lost 5 bases and J lost 0 bases. CDR3 sequence: CSVHPGTVNTEAFF. Here the CDR3 DNA reads TGCAGCGTTCACCCCGGGACAGTGAACACTGAAGCTTTCTTT.

There are a few counts of this clone. The chain employs TRBV6-5 and TRBJ1-5, with 10 bases aligning to TRBD1. Germline V gene sequence: CDR1 MNHEY, CDR2 SVGAGI. V lost 2 bases to trimming and J lost 7 bases; unmatched junction nucleotides: 2. CDR3 size: 14 residues. The CDR3 loop reads CASSYGQGDQPQHF. For the CDR3, the DNA is TGTGCCAGCAGTTACGGACAGGGGGACCAGCCCCAGCATTTT.

This clone was recorded only once. The CDR3 DNA is TGCAGCTTCCTCGGCACAGGGTATGATGGAAACACCATATATTTT. It translates to CSFLGTGYDGNTIYF. This rearrangement joins TRBV29-1 to TRBJ1-3, with D perhaps matching TRBD1 (6 bases). The length of the CDR3 is 15 residues. V was cut by 8 bases and J by 3 bases, with 20 bases left in between. Germline V gene lookup returns CDR1 SQVTM and CDR2 ANQGSEA.

The V and J genes are TRBV29-1 and TRBJ2-3, with D hard to call. Germline V gene sequence: CDR1 SQVTM, CDR2 ANQGSEA. V dropped 8 bases and J dropped 4 bases, with 10 bases sitting between them. This CDR3 contains 11 residues. This CDR3 reads CSPRNADTQYF. In DNA, the CDR3 is TGCAGCCCCAGAAACGCAGATACGCAGTATTTT.

The V and J genes are TRBV2 and TRBJ2-2, with 7 bases matching TRBD1. CDR3 length: 12 amino acids. Germline trimming cut 9 bases from V and 3 bases from J; bases unmatched to any gene: 1. Germline CDR1 SNHLY, CDR2 FYNNEI. The CDR3 region has the DNA TGTGCCAGAGACAGGGACACCGGGGAGCTGTTTTTT. The encoded protein is CARDRDTGELFF.

The J gene is TRBJ2-1, the V gene TRBV5-5; 8 nucleotides line up with TRBD1. The CDR3 spans 14 residues. The V segment lost 2 bases and the J segment 8 bases; nucleotides outside the gene matches: 6. CDR1 is SGHKS and CDR2 is YYEKEE in the germline V gene (reference sequence). CDR3 coding DNA: TGTGCCAGCAGCTTCGGACAGGGTCGCGATGAGCAGTTCTTC. This encodes CASSFGQGRDEQFF.

A word on this clone: This sample includes further DNA sequences coding for the same CDR3. The chain has TRBV29-1 and TRBJ2-2; D gene unclear. CDR1 is SQVTM and CDR2 is ANQGSEA in the germline V gene. CDR3 length: 12 amino acids. V dropped 4 bases and J dropped 2 bases, with 5 bases sitting between them. CDR3 in amino acids: CSVALNTGELFF. CDR3 DNA sequence: TGCAGCGTTGCCCTCAACACCGGGGAGCTGTTTTTT.

This rearrangement joins TRBV19 to TRBJ1-2; 7 nucleotides align to TRBD1. V shed 5 bases and J 4 bases; nucleotides not matched to a gene: 4. This CDR3 spans 13 amino acids. Germline V lookup: CDR1 LNHDA, CDR2 SQIVND (reference sequence). The CDR3 DNA is TGTGCCAGTAGTTCGGGACAGTTCTATGGCTACACCTTC. Amino acids: CASSSGQFYGYTF.

The chain combines TRBV6-5 with TRBJ2-2; no clear D gene. With 2 bases removed from V and 6 bases from J, the gap between germline ends came to 7 bases. The CDR3 length is 13 residues. Looked up from germline, CDR1 is MNHEY and CDR2 is SVGAGI. The CDR3 reads CASSYARPGELFF. The CDR3, as DNA: TGTGCCAGCAGTTACGCCCGGCCCGGGGAGCTGTTTTTT.

The V call is TRBV5-1, the J call TRBJ2-1, with 7 positions matching TRBD1. This CDR3 is 16 amino acids long. The V gene's germline CDR1 is SGHRS and CDR2 YFSETQ. V was clipped by 4 bases and J by 7 bases; unmatched bases: 14. The chain's CDR3 is CASSIETGIYFNEQFF. CDR3 nucleotides: TGCGCCAGCAGCATCGAGACAGGGATTTATTTTAATGAGCAGTTCTTC.

The chain recombines TRBV4-1 with TRBJ2-7; 13 bases are a match to TRBD2. Looked up from germline, CDR1 is MGHRA and CDR2 is YSYEKL. The CDR3 is 17 residues long. V lost 1 base, J lost 3 bases, and 6 bases stayed unmatched. DNA for the CDR3: TGCGCCAGCAGCCAAGGGGGACTAGCGGGGATCGGCTACGAGCAGTACTTC. Translated: CASSQGGLAGIGYEQYF.